These 27 T cell receptor beta chains were sequenced from one sample in a study of cytomegalovirus exposure and HLA in healthy donors. The PCR contained 60 Vbeta and 13 Jbeta primers. TCRdb's copy holds only in-frame clones and misses some; the assay was immunoSEQ multiplex PCR. The sample holds about 180,000 clones, around 77% seen once. The sequenced material came from PBMCs. The receptors here all came from a man in his 60s in good health and CMV-seronegative.

The chain has TRBV4-1 and TRBJ2-3; D ambiguous. Germline V gives CDR1 MGHRA, CDR2 YSYEKL. The CDR3 has 14 residues. Trimming cost V 2 bases and J 2 bases, with 8 bases left between them. In nucleotides, the CDR3 is TGCGCCAGCAGCCAACTAGTCTCCACAGATACGCAGTATTTT. It translates to CASSQLVSTDTQYF.

The rearrangement links TRBV9 to TRBJ2-1, with 9 bases lining up with TRBD2. The length of the CDR3 is 17 residues. The germline V gene encodes CDR1 SGDLS and CDR2 YYNGEE. The ends lost 0 bases at V and 4 bases at J; junction bases unmatched: 8. The CDR3 spells CASSVGGAGGPYNEQFF. The CDR3 DNA follows: TGTGCCAGCAGCGTAGGGGGAGCGGGGGGACCGTACAATGAGCAGTTCTTC.

This chain links TRBV9 with TRBJ2-1; 11 bases line up with TRBD2. The junction had 10 bases not matched to a gene; V was cut back by 4 bases and J by 4 bases. This CDR3 has 17 residues. Germline lookup yields CDR1 SGDLS and CDR2 YYNGEE. CDR3 nucleotides: TGTGCCAGCAGCTCCCGACCGGGACTAGCGGTTTACAATGAGCAGTTCTTC. Amino acid sequence: CASSSRPGLAVYNEQFF. The whole variable domain, filled in from reference TRBV9 and TRBJ2-1, reads DSGVTQTPKHLITATGQRVTLRCSPRSGDLSVYWYQQSLDQGLQFLIQYYNGEERAKGNILERFSAQQFPDLHSELNLSSLELGDSALYFCASSSRPGLAVYNEQFFGPGTRLTVL.

The CDR3 reads CASSPDYTDTQYF. CDR3 DNA sequence: TGCGCCAGCAGCCCGGACTACACAGATACGCAGTATTTT. The V call is TRBV5-1, the J call TRBJ2-3; the D gene is possibly TRBD2 (6 bases). V lost 4 bases to trimming and J lost 2 bases, with 8 bases between them. CDR3 length: 13 residues. Germline lookup yields CDR1 SGHRS and CDR2 YFSETQ.

This clone has only a few counts. The chain is built from TRBV18 and TRBJ2-1; D may be TRBD1 (6 bases). Per germline, CDR1 KGHSH and CDR2 LQKENI. The CDR3 spans 16 residues. Trimming stripped 2 bases from V and 2 bases from J, with 13 bases between. This chain's CDR3 is CASSPSLAGAYNEQFF. The DNA for the CDR3 is TGTGCCAGCTCACCATCTCTCGCAGGGGCCTACAATGAGCAGTTCTTC.

In the case of this clone: A read error may produce the germline difference seen at one junction end. The V call is TRBV5-1, the J call TRBJ1-6; 7 bases map to TRBD1. This CDR3 has 14 residues. From germline, CDR1 is SGHRS and CDR2 YFSETQ. CDR3: CASSSGQNNSPLNF. In DNA, the CDR3 is TGCGCCAGCAGCTCGGGACAGAATAATTCACCCCTCAACTTT.

The count of this clone is one. This sequence joins TRBV11-3 and TRBJ2-7; possible D gene TRBD1, 6 bases. CDR3 length: 15 residues. V shed 0 bases and J shed 2 bases, with 11 bases lying between them. Germline CDR1 SGHNT, CDR2 YENEEA. This CDR3 reads CASSLDGSGAYEQYF. CDR3 sequence (DNA): TGTGCCAGCAGCTTAGATGGTTCAGGGGCCTACGAGCAGTACTTC.

In nucleotides, the CDR3 is TGTGCCAGCAGTACCTGGACAGGGGCCAATGAAAAACTGTTTTTT. Residues: CASSTWTGANEKLFF. This chain uses TRBV27 with TRBJ1-4; TRBD1 aligns across 9 bases. The CDR3 runs to 15 residues. Germline V gives CDR1 MNHEY, CDR2 SMNVEV (reference sequence). The trim removed 5 bases at V and 5 bases at J, leaving 6 bases unmatched.

V and J are TRBV5-1 and TRBJ2-3; 7 bases match TRBD2. The ends lost 4 bases at V and 7 bases at J; junction bases unmatched: 15. Germline values: CDR1 SGHRS, CDR2 YFSETQ. The CDR3 has 16 residues. The CDR3 here is CASSPGGGDQHNTQYF. CDR3 nucleotide sequence: TGCGCCAGCAGCCCGGGAGGCGGAGACCAGCACAATACGCAGTATTTT.

The rearrangement uses TRBV5-1 and TRBJ1-1, with TRBD1 matching over 9 bases. The V gene end was trimmed by 1 base and the J gene end by 13 bases; junction bases not matched to a gene: 11. This CDR3 comprises 14 residues. CDR1 and CDR2 (germline): SGHRS, YFSETQ. CDR3 in amino acids: CASSLSLGQGLDFF. The CDR3 DNA reads as TGCGCCAGCAGCTTGTCTTTGGGACAGGGTCTTGATTTCTTT.

V and J are TRBV5-5 and TRBJ2-7; D remains unclear. This CDR3 region has 14 residues. Trimming removed 0 bases at V and 1 base at J, with 8 bases between. Germline-derived CDR1 and CDR2 are SGHKS and YYEKEE (reference sequence). CDR3 region: CASSLGRSSYEQYF. Written as DNA, the CDR3 is TGTGCCAGCAGCTTGGGGAGAAGTTCCTACGAGCAGTACTTC.

The rearrangement uses TRBV27 and TRBJ1-1, with 8 bases matching TRBD1. The CDR3 runs 13 residues. V lost 2 bases to trimming and J lost 7 bases; unmatched junction nucleotides: 3. The V gene's germline CDR1 is MNHEY and CDR2 SMNVEV (reference sequence). DNA for the CDR3: TGTGCCAGCAGTTTACCCGACAGGGGTGAAGCTTTCTTT. Protein product: CASSLPDRGEAFF.

The chain links TRBV7-2 to TRBJ1-2; 7 bases match TRBD1. CDR1 is SGHTA and CDR2 is FQGNSA in the germline V gene. CDR3 length equals 13 residues. Unmatched junction bases numbered 8, after V lost 7 bases and J lost 6 bases. DNA for the CDR3: TGTGCCAGCAACCGAGACAGGGCTGATGGCTACACCTTC. Translating gives CASNRDRADGYTF.

Note on this clone: One end of the junction fails to match germline, which may point to a read error. The chain links TRBV7-7 to TRBJ2-1; 12 nucleotides agree with TRBD2. This CDR3 has 14 amino acids. Germline assignment: CDR1 SSHAT and CDR2 FNYEAQ (reference sequence). CDR3 region: CASSLAGGHNEQFF. CDR3 nucleotide sequence: TGTGCTAGCAGTCTAGCGGGGGGGCATAATGAGCAGTTCTTC.

J is TRBJ2-2 and V is TRBV7-3, with 7 bases aligning to TRBD2. With 5 bases clipped from V and 0 bases from J, the junction kept 9 bases outside the gene matches. The CDR3 loop spans 17 amino acids. Germline CDR1 SGHTA, CDR2 FQGTGA. CDR3 nucleotide sequence: TGTGCCAGCAGCCCCAGCCCCGGGACTACGAACACCGGGGAGCTGTTTTTT. It is translated as CASSPSPGTTNTGELFF.

The CDR3 DNA follows: TGTGCCAGCCGATTAGTAGCGGGAGGTTCCTACAATGAGCAGTTCTTC. Translated, it gives CASRLVAGGSYNEQFF. The rearrangement links TRBV28 to TRBJ2-1; TRBD2 matches 10 bases. In germline, CDR1 is MDHEN, CDR2 SYDVKM. The V gene end was trimmed by 8 bases and the J gene end by 1 base; junction bases not matched to a gene: 8. The CDR3 is made up of 16 amino acids.

The chain has TRBV5-5 and TRBJ2-5; 10 positions match TRBD2. V was clipped by 2 bases and J by 4 bases; unmatched bases: 8. CDR1 and CDR2 from the germline V gene are SGHKS and YYEKEE (reference sequence). The CDR3 is 16 amino acids. The CDR3 loop is CASSFLLAGNRETQYF. CDR3 sequence (DNA): TGTGCCAGCAGCTTCCTACTAGCGGGAAATAGAGAGACCCAGTACTTC.

About this clone itself: One end of the junction is discordant with germline, which a read error may explain. The chain uses TRBV30 and TRBJ1-2; 8 nucleotides line up with TRBD1. This CDR3 is 13 amino acids long. Looked up from germline, CDR1 is GTSNPN and CDR2 is SVGIG (reference sequence). The CDR3: CAWSVQGANGYPF. The CDR3 region has the DNA TGTGCCTGGAGTGTTCAGGGGGCGAATGGCTACCCCTTC.

This chain links TRBV7-9 with TRBJ2-1; TRBD1 matches at 9 bases. Looked up from germline, CDR1 is SEHNR and CDR2 is FQNEAQ (reference sequence). The CDR3 spans 16 residues. V shed 7 bases and J 0 bases; nucleotides not matched to a gene: 7. CDR3 nucleotide sequence: TGTGCCAGCACGCAGGGACAGGGAAGCTCCTACAATGAGCAGTTCTTC. Residues: CASTQGQGSSYNEQFF.

A few counts support this clone. J is TRBJ2-5 and V is TRBV11-2; 7 positions agree with TRBD2. Trimming at V came to 5 bases and at J to 1 base, leaving 10 bases not matched to a gene. The germline V gene encodes CDR1 SGHAT and CDR2 FQNNGV. The CDR3 covers 16 residues. The CDR3 sequence is CASSPVASGPQETQYF. For the CDR3, the DNA is TGTGCCAGCAGCCCAGTAGCTAGCGGCCCCCAAGAGACCCAGTACTTC.

CDR3 protein: CASSLDRGNSPLHF. The CDR3 DNA reads TGTGCCAGCAGCCTTGACAGGGGTAATTCACCCCTCCACTTT. The rearrangement uses TRBV13 and TRBJ1-6; TRBD1 matches 8 bases. V lost 5 bases, J lost 6 bases, and 3 bases stayed unmatched. From germline, CDR1 is PRHDT and CDR2 FYEKMQ (reference sequence). The CDR3 contains 14 residues.

J is TRBJ1-2 and V is TRBV9; 10 bases are a match to TRBD1. This CDR3 region has 14 residues. Germline CDR1 is SGDLS and CDR2 is YYNGEE. The V gene end was trimmed by 6 bases and the J gene end by 4 bases; junction bases not matched to a gene: 6. The CDR3 reads CASTDRGLGYGYTF. CDR3 DNA: TGTGCCAGCACCGACAGGGGGCTTGGCTATGGCTACACCTTC.

The chain recombines TRBV11-2 with TRBJ2-1; TRBD2 matches at 9 bases. J lost 8 bases, V lost 3 bases, and 5 bases had no gene match. The CDR3 runs to 14 residues. Per germline, CDR1 SGHAT and CDR2 FQNNGV. In DNA, the CDR3 is TGTGCCAGCAGCTTTAGCGGGAGCGGGGATGAGCAGTTCTTC. Amino acid sequence: CASSFSGSGDEQFF.

The gene calls are TRBV2 and TRBJ1-2, with 7 positions matching TRBD1. J was trimmed by 4 bases and V by 6 bases; bases with no gene match: 8. Germline V gene lookup returns CDR1 SNHLY and CDR2 FYNNEI. This CDR3 is built from 14 residues. In nucleotides, the CDR3 is TGTGCCAGCAGGGCCCCGGGGACAGCCTATGGCTACACCTTC. Its protein is CASRAPGTAYGYTF.

V usage is TRBV2 and J usage is TRBJ2-3, with 10 bases aligning to TRBD1. Losses at the gene ends were 5 bases for V and 0 bases for J; bases not matched to a gene: 5. CDR3 length equals 16 residues. Per the germline V gene, CDR1 is SNHLY and CDR2 is FYNNEI. The CDR3: CASSMGTGDSTDTQYF. CDR3 coding DNA: TGTGCCAGCAGTATGGGGACAGGGGATAGCACAGATACGCAGTATTTT.

The CDR3 region is CASSLGRGQETQYF. CDR3 coding DNA: TGTGCCAGCAGCTTGGGCAGGGGACAAGAGACCCAGTACTTC. The chain employs TRBV5-6 and TRBJ2-5; TRBD1 might be the D (6 bases). Trimming stripped 0 bases from V and 2 bases from J, with 8 bases between. CDR3 length: 14 amino acids. Looked up from germline, CDR1 is SGHDT and CDR2 is YYEEEE.

The genes are TRBV5-4 and TRBJ2-1; 11 nucleotides match TRBD2. V lost 2 bases and J lost 5; bases outside the gene matches: 3. Germline V gene lookup returns CDR1 SGHNT and CDR2 YYREEE (reference sequence). The CDR3 spans 15 residues. CDR3 protein: CASSLTSGSHNEQFF. The CDR3 bases are TGTGCCAGCAGCTTAACTAGCGGGAGTCACAATGAGCAGTTCTTC.